A selection of T cell receptor beta chains follows, all from one sample in a study of T-cell reconstitution after alpha-beta-depleted transplantation in children. One entry per CDR3 protein, called by TCRdb with MiXCR from the PCR reads. The data hold 500,000 to 650,000 distinct CDR3 sequences, with over 10% observed a single time. The source was PBMCs, mostly from graft donor cells, collected 360 days after TCRalphabeta/CD19-depleted stem cell transplant. Receptors were obtained from a male patient between 10 and 17 years old who had a stem cell transplant for acute myeloid leukemia, so the T cells may come from the graft donor. The CDR3 runs from the conserved cysteine through the conserved F or W. The order of the fields is D gene, V gene, J gene, CDR3 protein. A D gene is named only where the DNA matches it firmly.

>-|TRBV20-1|TRBJ2-1
CSARTATRYNEQFF
>TRBD2|TRBV9|TRBJ2-7
CASSVGQGLDFYEQYF
>TRBD1|TRBV4-3|TRBJ2-3
CASSQDGGTGGYSTDTQYF
>-|TRBV5-1|TRBJ2-1
CASSSRLVPYNEQFF
>-|TRBV7-9|TRBJ2-3
CASSPGTRSTDTQYF
>-|TRBV28|TRBJ1-2
CASSLLTRLVGYTF
>-|TRBV10-3|TRBJ2-1
CAISETPYSGEQFF
>TRBD1|TRBV7-9|TRBJ2-7
CASSKAAGGQYEQYF
>-|TRBV4-3|TRBJ2-1
CASSQDGGRGLGNEQFF
>TRBD2|TRBV28|TRBJ2-3
CASSTGLAGGTDTQYF
>-|TRBV29-1|TRBJ2-1
CSLQGTSVSYNEQFF
>TRBD2|TRBV9|TRBJ2-5
CASSVDPSGIIETQYF
>-|TRBV6-2/TRBV6-3|TRBJ2-7
CASSRSGQPYEQYF
>-|TRBV28|TRBJ2-5
CASSFSGFQETQYF
>-|TRBV7-9|TRBJ2-5
CASTSHFRTVDYPQYF
>TRBD2|TRBV12-3/TRBV12-4|TRBJ2-7
CASRLAGTGGEQYF
>TRBD2|TRBV5-1|TRBJ2-3
CASRQLAGGSDTQYF
>TRBD1|TRBV7-3|TRBJ2-3
CASSHRDRGFRGFRTDTQYF
>-|TRBV21-1|TRBJ2-7
CASSPILGGQGRSPNYEQYF
>-|TRBV10-3|TRBJ2-3
CAISPQGFTDTQYF
>-|TRBV6-2/TRBV6-3|TRBJ1-2
CASRHWTDPLGYGYTF
>TRBD2|TRBV7-2|TRBJ2-3
CASSPRTSAISTDTQYF
>TRBD1|TRBV2|TRBJ1-5
CASRSGQGRQPQHF
>-|TRBV7-3|TRBJ2-2
CASSLSALNTGELFF
>TRBD2|TRBV4-1|TRBJ2-3
CASSQPWTSSGFRTDTQYF
>TRBD2|TRBV6-6|TRBJ2-7
CASGGVAEQYF
>TRBD1|TRBV10-3|TRBJ1-1
CAISAHRGGGVNTEAFF
>TRBD1|TRBV6-1|TRBJ1-2
CASVRDRVNYGYTF
>TRBD2|TRBV7-3|TRBJ2-7
CASSLIGLAGTSYEQYF
>TRBD2|TRBV20-1|TRBJ2-7
CSARAHLAGVAEQYF
>TRBD2|TRBV5-1|TRBJ2-1
CASSLTSGRADEQFF
>TRBD2|TRBV5-1|TRBJ2-2
CASTNPSGVNTGELFF
>TRBD1|TRBV7-9|TRBJ2-7
CASVKQGGPYEQYF
>TRBD2|TRBV6-5|TRBJ2-5
CASSYGLAGRSGETQYF
>-|TRBV7-2|TRBJ1-5
CASSRALSGQPQHF
>TRBD2|TRBV6-1|TRBJ2-5
CASSPGLAGQTQYF
>TRBD1|TRBV7-9|TRBJ2-5
CASSPRDSEQETQYF
>-|TRBV5-1|TRBJ2-1
CASSFTLGRGANEQFF
>TRBD2|TRBV4-3|TRBJ2-7
CASSHGGTSKLGTYEQYF
>-|TRBV5-1|TRBJ2-7
CASSLTTGFYEQYF